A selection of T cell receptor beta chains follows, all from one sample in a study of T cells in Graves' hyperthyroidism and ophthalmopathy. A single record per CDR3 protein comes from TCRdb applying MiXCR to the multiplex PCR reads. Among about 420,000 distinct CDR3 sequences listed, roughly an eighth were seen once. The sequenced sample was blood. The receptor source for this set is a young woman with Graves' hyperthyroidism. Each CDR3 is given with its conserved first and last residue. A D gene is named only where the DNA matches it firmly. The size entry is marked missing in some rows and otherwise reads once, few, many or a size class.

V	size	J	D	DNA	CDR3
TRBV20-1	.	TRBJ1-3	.	TGCAGTGCTACGAAACAGAGTAGCTCTGGAAACACCATATATTTT	CSATKQSSSGNTIYF
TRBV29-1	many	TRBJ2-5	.	TGCAGCGTCACGGACTACCAAGAGACCCAGTACTTC	CSVTDYQETQYF
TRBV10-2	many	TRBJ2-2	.	TGCGCCAGCAGTGAGCAGTCTTCGGGGGAGCTGTTTTTT	CASSEQSSGELFF
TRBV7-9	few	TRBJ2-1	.	TGTGCCAGCAGCGCTCCACTGGGCGGGAAAGGGTCCTTTGCATACAATGAGCAGTTCTTC	CASSAPLGGKGSFAYNEQFF
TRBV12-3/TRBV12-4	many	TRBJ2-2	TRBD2	TGTGCCAGCAGTCCACTAGCGAATGCGAACACCGGGGAGCTGTTTTTT	CASSPLANANTGELFF
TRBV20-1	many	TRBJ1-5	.	TGCAGTGCTAGAGGGTCAGTTAGCAATCAGCCCCAGCATTTT	CSARGSVSNQPQHF
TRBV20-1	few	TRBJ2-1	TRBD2	TGCAGTGCTAGTTTAGTTTCTTCCGGGAGGAGGTACAATGAGCAGTTCTTC	CSASLVSSGRRYNEQFF
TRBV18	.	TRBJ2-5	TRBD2	TGTGCCAGCTCACCAATAGCGGGAGCCTCACAAGAGACCCAGTACTTC	CASSPIAGASQETQYF
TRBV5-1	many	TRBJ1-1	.	TGCGCCAGCGGGGCAGGCGGTTCCGCGAACACTGAAGCTTTCTTT	CASGAGGSANTEAFF
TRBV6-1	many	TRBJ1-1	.	TGTGCCAGCAGTCCCTTCCGAGATCCTGAAGCTTTCTTT	CASSPFRDPEAFF
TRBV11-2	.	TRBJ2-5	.	TGTGCCAGCAATTACGGGAATCAAGAGACCCAGTACTTC	CASNYGNQETQYF
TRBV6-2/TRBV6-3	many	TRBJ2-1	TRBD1	TGTGCCAGCGGCACGGGACAGGCCTTCGATGAGCAGTTCTTC	CASGTGQAFDEQFF
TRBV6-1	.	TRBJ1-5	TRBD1	TGTGCCAGCAGTGCCTCAGGGGGAACTCTACAGCCCCAGCATTTT	CASSASGGTLQPQHF
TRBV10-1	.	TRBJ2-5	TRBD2	TGCGCCAGCAGTGAGAGCGGGACGGCCCAAGAGACCCAGTACTTC	CASSESGTAQETQYF
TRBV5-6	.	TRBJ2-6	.	TGTGCCAGCAGCGCCCCAGGCTCTGGGGCCAACGTCCTGACTTTC	CASSAPGSGANVLTF
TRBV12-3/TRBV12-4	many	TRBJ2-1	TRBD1	TGTGCCAGCGGCTTGGGACAGGGAGGGGACAATGAGCAGTTCTTC	CASGLGQGGDNEQFF
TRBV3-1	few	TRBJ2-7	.	TGTGCCAGCAGCCAAGGACCTCTCTCCTACGAGCAGTACTTC	CASSQGPLSYEQYF
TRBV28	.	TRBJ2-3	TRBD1	TGTGCCAGCGGAAGACAGGGTGGGACAGATACGCAGTATTTT	CASGRQGGTDTQYF
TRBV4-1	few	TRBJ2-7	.	TGCGCCAGCAGCCAAGAGTTGGGCAGCGCCGAGCAGTACTTC	CASSQELGSAEQYF
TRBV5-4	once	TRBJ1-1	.	TGTGCCAGCAGCCTAAGGACAAATCGTGAAGCTTTCTTT	CASSLRTNREAFF
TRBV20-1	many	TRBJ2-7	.	TGCAGTGCTAGAGATGGGGATACAGCCTCCTACGAGCAGTACTTC	CSARDGDTASYEQYF
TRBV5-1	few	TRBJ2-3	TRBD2	TGCGCCAGCGGCATCTGGACTAGCGGGAGTATCCCAGATACGCAGTATTTT	CASGIWTSGSIPDTQYF
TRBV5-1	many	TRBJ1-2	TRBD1	TGCGCCAGCAGCCCCGGGACAGCCGACCTATTTGGCTACACCTTC	CASSPGTADLFGYTF
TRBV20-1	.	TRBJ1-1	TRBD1	TGCAGTGCTAGTTTGGCAGGGGGGGTTAACACTGAAGCTTTCTTT	CSASLAGGVNTEAFF
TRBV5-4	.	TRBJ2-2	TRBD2	TGTGCCAGCAGCTTGCGGGAAGCGGGGGGCGGGGAGCTGTTTTTT	CASSLREAGGGELFF
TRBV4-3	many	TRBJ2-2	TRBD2	TGCGCCAGCAGCCAAGTAGCGGGAGGCACTTGGGGCGGGGAGCTGTTTTTT	CASSQVAGGTWGGELFF
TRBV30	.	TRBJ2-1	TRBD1	TGTGCCTGGGGGACAGGGAGCTCCTACGAGCAGTTCTTC	CAWGTGSSYEQFF
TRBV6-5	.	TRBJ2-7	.	TGTGCCAGCAGTTACTCGACCCACACCTACGAGCAGTACTTC	CASSYSTHTYEQYF
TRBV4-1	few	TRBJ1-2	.	TGCGCCAGCAGCCAAGATGAGGGGATCGATGGCTACACCTTC	CASSQDEGIDGYTF
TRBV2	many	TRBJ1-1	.	TGTGCCAGCACTTCTAATGGGCTGATGAACACTGAAGCTTTCTTT	CASTSNGLMNTEAFF
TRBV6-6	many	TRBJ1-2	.	TGTGCCAGCAGTTACTCGGAGGGAGACGGGGATGGCTACACCTTC	CASSYSEGDGDGYTF
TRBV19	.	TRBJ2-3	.	TGTGCCAGTAGTATAGATCGGCAGGCGCCGCAGTATTTT	CASSIDRQAPQYF
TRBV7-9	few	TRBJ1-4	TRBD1	TGTGCCAGCAGCGCCCGGACAGGCCTTGGGGCTAATGAAAAACTGTTTTTT	CASSARTGLGANEKLFF
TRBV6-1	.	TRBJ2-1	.	TGTGCCAGCAGGAAAGAGGGTGGCTCCTACAATGAGCAGTTCTTC	CASRKEGGSYNEQFF
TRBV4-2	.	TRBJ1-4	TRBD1	TGTGCCAGCAGCGAGGACAGGGGGGCTAATGAAAAACTGTTTTTT	CASSEDRGANEKLFF
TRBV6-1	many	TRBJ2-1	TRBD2	TGTGCCAGCACCCCCCCGGGACTAGCGGGAGGGAATGAGCAGTTCTTC	CASTPPGLAGGNEQFF
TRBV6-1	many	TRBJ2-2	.	TGTGCCACCAGGGTGGGCACCGGGGAGCTGTTTTTT	CATRVGTGELFF
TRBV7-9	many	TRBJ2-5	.	TGTGCCAGCATCCCGGGCAGGCACAGGCTAGCAGAGACCCAGTACTTC	CASIPGRHRLAETQYF
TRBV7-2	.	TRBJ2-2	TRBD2	TGTGCCAGCAGCCCGAATAGCGGGCCCGGGGAGCTGTTTTTT	CASSPNSGPGELFF
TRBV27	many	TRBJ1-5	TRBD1	TGTGCCAGCACCCTGGACAGGGCCCGGGTCAATCAGCCCCAGCATTTT	CASTLDRARVNQPQHF